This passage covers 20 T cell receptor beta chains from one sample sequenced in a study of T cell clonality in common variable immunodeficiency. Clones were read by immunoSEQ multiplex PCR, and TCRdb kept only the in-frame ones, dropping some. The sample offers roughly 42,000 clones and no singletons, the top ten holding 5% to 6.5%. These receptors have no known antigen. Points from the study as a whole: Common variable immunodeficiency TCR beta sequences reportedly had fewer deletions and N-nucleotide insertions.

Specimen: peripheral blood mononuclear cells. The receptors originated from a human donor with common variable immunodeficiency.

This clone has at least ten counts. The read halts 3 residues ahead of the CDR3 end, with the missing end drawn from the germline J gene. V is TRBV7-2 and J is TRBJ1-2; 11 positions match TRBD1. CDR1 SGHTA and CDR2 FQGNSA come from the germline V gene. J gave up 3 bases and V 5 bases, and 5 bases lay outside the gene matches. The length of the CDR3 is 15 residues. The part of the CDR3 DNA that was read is TGTGCCAGCAGCCTGACGGGACAGGGGGACTATGGC. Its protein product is CASSLTGQGDYG. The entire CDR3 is CASSLTGQGDYGYTF.

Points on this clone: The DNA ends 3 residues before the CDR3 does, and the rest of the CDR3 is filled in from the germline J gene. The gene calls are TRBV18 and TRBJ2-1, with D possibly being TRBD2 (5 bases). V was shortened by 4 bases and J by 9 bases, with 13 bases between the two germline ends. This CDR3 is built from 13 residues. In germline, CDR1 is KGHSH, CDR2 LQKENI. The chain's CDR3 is CASSQDQSGEQFF. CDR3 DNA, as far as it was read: TGTGCCAGCTCACAGGACCAGAGCGGTGAG.

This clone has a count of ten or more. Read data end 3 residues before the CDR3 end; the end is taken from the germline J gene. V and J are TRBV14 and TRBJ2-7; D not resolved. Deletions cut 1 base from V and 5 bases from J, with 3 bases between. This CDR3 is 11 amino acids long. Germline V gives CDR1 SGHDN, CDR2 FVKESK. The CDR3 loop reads CASSQGNEQYF. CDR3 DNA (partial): TGTGCCAGCAGCCAAGGTAACGAG. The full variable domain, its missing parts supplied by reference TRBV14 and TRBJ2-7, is EAGVTQFPSHSVIEKGQTVTLRCDPISGHDNLYWYRRVMGKEIKFLLHFVKESKQDESGMPNNRFLAERTGGTYSTLKVQPAELEDSGVYFCASSQGNEQYFGPGTRLTVT.

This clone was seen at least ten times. CDR3 bases read: TGCGCCAGCGCTTTAAGCTCGAGCGGGAGTACAGATACG. Translated: CASALSSSGSTDT. The full CDR3 protein reads CASALSSSGSTDTQYF. The chain recombines TRBV5-1 with TRBJ2-3, with 8 bases fitting TRBD2. The read falls 3 residues short of the CDR3 end, and the missing part is taken from the germline J gene. Germline V gene sequence: CDR1 SGHRS, CDR2 YFSETQ. The CDR3 has 16 amino acids. Trimming took 7 bases from V and 3 from J; bases not matched to a gene: 13.

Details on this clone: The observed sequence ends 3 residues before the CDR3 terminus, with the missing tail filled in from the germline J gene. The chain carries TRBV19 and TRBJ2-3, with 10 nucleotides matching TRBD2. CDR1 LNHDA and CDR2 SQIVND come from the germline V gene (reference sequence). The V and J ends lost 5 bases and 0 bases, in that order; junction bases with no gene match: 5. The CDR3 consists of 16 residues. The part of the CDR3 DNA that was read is TGTGCCAGTAGTCTTACGACTAGCGGGAGCACAGATACG. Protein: CASSLTTSGSTDT. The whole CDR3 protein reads CASSLTTSGSTDTQYF.

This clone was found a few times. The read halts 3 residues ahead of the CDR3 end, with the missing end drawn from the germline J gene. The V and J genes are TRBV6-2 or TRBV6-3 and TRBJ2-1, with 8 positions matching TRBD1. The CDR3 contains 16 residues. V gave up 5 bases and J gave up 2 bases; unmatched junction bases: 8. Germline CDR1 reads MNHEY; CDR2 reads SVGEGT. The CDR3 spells CASSMGQVATYNEQFF. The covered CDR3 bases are TGTGCCAGCAGTATGGGACAGGTAGCAACCTACAATGAG.

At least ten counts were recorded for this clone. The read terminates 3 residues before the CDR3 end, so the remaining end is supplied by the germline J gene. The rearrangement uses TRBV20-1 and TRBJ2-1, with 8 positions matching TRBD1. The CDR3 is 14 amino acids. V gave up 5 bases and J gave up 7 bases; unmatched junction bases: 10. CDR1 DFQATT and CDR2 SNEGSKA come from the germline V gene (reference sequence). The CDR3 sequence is CSAERQGYVNEQFF. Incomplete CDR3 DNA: TGCAGTGCTGAAAGACAGGGGTACGTTAATGAG.

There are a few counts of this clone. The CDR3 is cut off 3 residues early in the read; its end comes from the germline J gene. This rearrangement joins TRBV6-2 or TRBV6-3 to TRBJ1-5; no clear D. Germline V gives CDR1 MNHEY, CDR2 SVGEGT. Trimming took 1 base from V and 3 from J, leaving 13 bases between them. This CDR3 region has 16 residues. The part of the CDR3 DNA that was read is TGTGCCAGCAGTTACTTGACGGGGATAGCCAATCAGCCC. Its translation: CASSYLTGIANQP. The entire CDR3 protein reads CASSYLTGIANQPQHF.

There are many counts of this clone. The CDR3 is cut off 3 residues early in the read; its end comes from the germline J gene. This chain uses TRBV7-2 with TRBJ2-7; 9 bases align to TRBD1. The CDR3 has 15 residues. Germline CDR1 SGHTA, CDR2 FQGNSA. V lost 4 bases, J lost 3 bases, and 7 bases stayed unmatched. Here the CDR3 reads CASSSDRGRGYEQYF. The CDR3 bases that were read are TGTGCCAGCAGCTCGGACAGGGGAAGGGGCTACGAG.

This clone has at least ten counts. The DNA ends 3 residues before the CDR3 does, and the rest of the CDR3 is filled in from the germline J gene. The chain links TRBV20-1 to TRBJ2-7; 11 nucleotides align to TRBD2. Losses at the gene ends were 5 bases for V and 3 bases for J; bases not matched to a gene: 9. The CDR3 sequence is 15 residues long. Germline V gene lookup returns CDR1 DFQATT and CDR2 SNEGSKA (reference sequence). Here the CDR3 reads CSAPSSSGGIYEQYF. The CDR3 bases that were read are TGCAGTGCTCCCAGTTCTAGCGGGGGGATCTACGAG.

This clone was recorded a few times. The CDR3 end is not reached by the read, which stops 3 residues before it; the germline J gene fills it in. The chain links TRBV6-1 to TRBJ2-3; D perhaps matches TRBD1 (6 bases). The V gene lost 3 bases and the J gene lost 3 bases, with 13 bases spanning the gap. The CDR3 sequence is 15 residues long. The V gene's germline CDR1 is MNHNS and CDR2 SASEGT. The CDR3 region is CASSEARGSTDTQYF. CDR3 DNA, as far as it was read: TGTGCCAGCAGTGAGGCCAGGGGAAGTACAGATACG.

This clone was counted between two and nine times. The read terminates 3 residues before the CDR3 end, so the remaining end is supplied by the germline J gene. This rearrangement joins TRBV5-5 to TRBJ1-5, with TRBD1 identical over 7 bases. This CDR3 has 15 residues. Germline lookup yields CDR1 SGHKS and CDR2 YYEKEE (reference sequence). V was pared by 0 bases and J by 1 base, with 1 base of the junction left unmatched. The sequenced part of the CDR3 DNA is TGTGCCAGCAGCTTGGAGGGGGCGAGCAATCAGCCC. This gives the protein CASSLEGASNQP. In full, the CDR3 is CASSLEGASNQPQHF.

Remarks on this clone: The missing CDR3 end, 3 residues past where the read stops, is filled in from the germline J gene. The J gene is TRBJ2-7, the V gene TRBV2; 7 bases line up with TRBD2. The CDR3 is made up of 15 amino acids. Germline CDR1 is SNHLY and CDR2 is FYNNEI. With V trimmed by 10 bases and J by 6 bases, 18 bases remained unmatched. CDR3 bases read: TGTGCCACCCGGGGGGAGTCTAAGGGTCAGCGCGAG. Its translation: CATRGESKGQRE. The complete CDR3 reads CATRGESKGQREQYF.

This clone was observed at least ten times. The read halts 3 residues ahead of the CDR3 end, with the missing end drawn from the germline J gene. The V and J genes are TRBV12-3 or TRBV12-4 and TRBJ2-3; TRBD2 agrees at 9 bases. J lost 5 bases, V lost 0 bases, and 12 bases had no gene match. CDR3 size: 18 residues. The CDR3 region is CASSLAPRVAGELDTQYF. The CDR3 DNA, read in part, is TGTGCCAGCAGTTTAGCCCCTAGAGTAGCGGGAGAGCTAGATACG.

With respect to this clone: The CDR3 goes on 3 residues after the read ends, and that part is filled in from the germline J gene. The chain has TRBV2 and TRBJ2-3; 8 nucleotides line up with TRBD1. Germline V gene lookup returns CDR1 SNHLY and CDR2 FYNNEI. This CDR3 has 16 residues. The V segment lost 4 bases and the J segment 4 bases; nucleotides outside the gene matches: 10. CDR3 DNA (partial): TGTGCCAGCAGTGGAGGCGGACAGGGAAAGGCAGATACG. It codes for CASSGGGQGKADT. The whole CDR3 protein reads CASSGGGQGKADTQYF.

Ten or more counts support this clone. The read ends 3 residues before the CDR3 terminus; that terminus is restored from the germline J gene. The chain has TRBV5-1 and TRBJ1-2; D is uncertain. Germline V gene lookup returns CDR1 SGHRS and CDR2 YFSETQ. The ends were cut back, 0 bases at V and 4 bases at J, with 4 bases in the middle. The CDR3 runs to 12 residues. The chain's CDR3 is CASSLGGYGYTF. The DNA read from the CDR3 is TGCGCCAGCAGCTTGGGCGGCTATGGC.

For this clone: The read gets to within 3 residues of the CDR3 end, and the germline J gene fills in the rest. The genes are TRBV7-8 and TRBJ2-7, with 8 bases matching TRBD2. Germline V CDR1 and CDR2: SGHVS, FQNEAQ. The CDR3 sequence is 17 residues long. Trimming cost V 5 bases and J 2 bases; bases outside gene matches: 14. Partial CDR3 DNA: TGTGCCAGCAGCCAGGTCCTACCTAGCGGGTACACCTACGAG. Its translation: CASSQVLPSGYTYE. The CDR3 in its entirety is CASSQVLPSGYTYEQYF.

Partial CDR3 DNA: TGTGCCAGCAGCTTTCGGGGGAGCAATCAGCCC. Its translation is CASSFRGSNQP. The entire CDR3 is CASSFRGSNQPQHF. The V and J genes are TRBV7-2 and TRBJ1-5; D perhaps matches TRBD1 (5 bases). Read sequence stops 3 residues before the CDR3 end, and the germline J gene provides the missing end. The germline V and J ends were trimmed by 3 bases and 1 base, with 7 bases remaining between them. The CDR3 contains 14 residues. The germline V gene encodes CDR1 SGHTA and CDR2 FQGNSA.

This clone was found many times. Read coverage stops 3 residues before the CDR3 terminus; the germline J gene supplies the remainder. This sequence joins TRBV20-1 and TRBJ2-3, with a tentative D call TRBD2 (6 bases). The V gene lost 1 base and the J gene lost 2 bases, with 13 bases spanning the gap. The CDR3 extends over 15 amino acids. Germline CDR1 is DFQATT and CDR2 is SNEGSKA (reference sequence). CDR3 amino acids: CSARVRGTSTDTQYF. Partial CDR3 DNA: TGCAGTGCTAGAGTACGGGGGACGTCCACAGATACG.

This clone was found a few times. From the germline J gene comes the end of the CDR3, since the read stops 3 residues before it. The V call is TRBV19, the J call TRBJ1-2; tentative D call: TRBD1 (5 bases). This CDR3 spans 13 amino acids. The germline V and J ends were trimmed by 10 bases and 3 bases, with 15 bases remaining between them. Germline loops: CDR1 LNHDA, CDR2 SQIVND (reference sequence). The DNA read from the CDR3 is TGTGCCACTTTGGACAAAAGGGACTATGGC. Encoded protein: CATLDKRDYG. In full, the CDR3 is CATLDKRDYGYTF.